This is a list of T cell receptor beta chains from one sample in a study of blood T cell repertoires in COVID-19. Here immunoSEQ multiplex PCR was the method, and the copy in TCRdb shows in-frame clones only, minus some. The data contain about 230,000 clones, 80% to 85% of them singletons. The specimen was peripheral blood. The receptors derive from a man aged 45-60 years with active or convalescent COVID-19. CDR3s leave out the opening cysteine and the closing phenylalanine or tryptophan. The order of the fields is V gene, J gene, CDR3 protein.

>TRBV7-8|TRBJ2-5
ASSRKRTGCSNDTSRQQETQY
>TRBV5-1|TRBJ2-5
ASSFSGGPPQETQY
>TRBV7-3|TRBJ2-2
ASSSQGSGELF
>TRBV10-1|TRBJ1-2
ASSDLQGRGYGYT
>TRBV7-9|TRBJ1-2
ASSLAGQGSRGYT
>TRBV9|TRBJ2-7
ASSVGGQASYEQY
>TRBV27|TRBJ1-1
ASSSLQQLNTEAF
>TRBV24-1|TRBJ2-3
ATSDRDRNQLTDTQY
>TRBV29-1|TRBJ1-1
SVERNTEAF
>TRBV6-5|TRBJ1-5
ASSAGGSNQPQH
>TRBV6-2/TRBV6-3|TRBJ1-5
ASSYGGDSQPQH
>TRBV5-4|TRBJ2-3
ASSLWGDDTQY
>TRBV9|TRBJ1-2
ASSQLTGNYGYT
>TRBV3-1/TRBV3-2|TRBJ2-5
ASSQEPGHQETQY
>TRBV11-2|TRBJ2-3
ASTPRGGRGTDTQY
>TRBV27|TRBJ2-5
ASSFRGGGGETQY
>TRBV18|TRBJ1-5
ASSPKTGPTNQPQH
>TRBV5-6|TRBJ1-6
ASSLDEGYSPLH
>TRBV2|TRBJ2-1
ASSEVRPAWGSYNEQF
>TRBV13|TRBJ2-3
ASSARTSGGRDTQY
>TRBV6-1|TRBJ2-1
ASSDSGDPYNEQF
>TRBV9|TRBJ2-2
ASSVEGTSGGRNTGELF
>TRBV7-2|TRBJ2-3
ASSPSRGTGDTQY
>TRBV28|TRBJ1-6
ASSLLRSNSPLH
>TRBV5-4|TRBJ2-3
ASSSTRGEDTQY
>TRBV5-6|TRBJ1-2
ASSVASGQGINYGYT
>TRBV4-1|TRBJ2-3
ASSQVRQGRRTDTQY
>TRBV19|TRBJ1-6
ASSIDGTGNNSPLH
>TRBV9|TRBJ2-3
ASSPSHGGTDTQY
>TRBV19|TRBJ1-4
ASSDSPGEDGEKLF
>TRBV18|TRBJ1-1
ASSPTIGQTEAF
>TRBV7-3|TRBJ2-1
ASSLTGTGGGYNEQF
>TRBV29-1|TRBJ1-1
SVPRWAVNTEAF
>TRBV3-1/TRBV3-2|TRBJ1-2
ASKRQGANYGYT
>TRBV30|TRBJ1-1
AWSRGGPTEAF
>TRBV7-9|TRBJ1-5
ASSLSNRDQPQH
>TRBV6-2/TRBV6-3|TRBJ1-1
ASSRTVMNTEAF
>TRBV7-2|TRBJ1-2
ASSYTNRDGYT
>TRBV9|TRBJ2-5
ASSVGAVQETQY